This T cell receptor beta chain was documented in a study of CD8 T cells in ankylosing spondylitis. Whole-study findings and limits: Characteristic of ankylosing spondylitis blood, it appeared, was a TCR beta motif comprising several highly homologous variants.

Trimming pared 7 bases from V and 5 bases from J, leaving 9 bases between. This CDR3 spans 12 amino acids. CDR1 is DFQATT, CDR2 SNEGSKA, per germline (reference sequence). As to this clonotype: Its antigen is currently unknown.

TCRdb re-analysed the 5' RACE reads in MiXCR, keeping a single row per CDR3 protein. Of about 450,000 distinct CDR3 sequences listed, approximately 26% are singletons. The source of this sequence is a male donor with ankylosing spondylitis. This chain uses TRBV20-1 with TRBJ1-6; D call uncertain. Sequenced: blood, either unsorted or a sorted T cell fraction (not recorded which). The CDR3 sequence: CSVRRNNSPLHF. The CDR3 DNA sequence: TGCAGTGTCCGACGGAATAATTCACCCCTCCACTTT.